The 14 T cell receptor beta chains given below trace back to one sample, sequenced in a study of naive and memory T cell subsets. Treatment meaning: skin biopsy from PPD injection site in Mantoux-positive individual. Input was roughly 1 to 1000 ng of DNase-treated total RNA without cell sorting. Reverse transcription of blood and skin TCR RNA was primed at alpha and beta constant regions. TCRdb called the UMI-ligation and nested PCR reads again in MiXCR, with one record for every CDR3 protein. The table includes 15,000 to 20,000 distinct CDR3 sequences, approximately 9.6% detected once. Sequencing used skin, obtained from a tuberculin skin test site. The source is an adult in good health.

CDR3 residues: CASSPQETQYF. DNA for the CDR3: TGTGCCAGCAGTCCCCAAGAGACCCAGTACTTC. The chain has TRBV2 and TRBJ2-5; D is unclear. In germline, CDR1 is SNHLY, CDR2 FYNNEI. The CDR3 runs 11 residues. Trimming stripped 5 bases from V and 1 base from J, with 2 bases between.

Turning to this clonotype: Given a much more abundant clone one base away, this may be a read error. The V call is TRBV27, the J call TRBJ2-3; tentative D call: TRBD2 (5 bases). Trimming pared 1 base from V and 7 bases from J, leaving 15 bases between. CDR1 and CDR2 from the germline V gene are MNHEY and SMNVEV (reference sequence). This CDR3 region has 15 residues. The CDR3 spells CASSLYGIRSYTQYF. The CDR3 DNA is TGTGCCAGCAGTTTATACGGGATTCGCTCTTATACGCAGTATTTT.

This clonotype has at least ten counts. The chain recombines TRBV6-5 with TRBJ2-7; D may be TRBD1 or TRBD2 (5 bases each). The length of the CDR3 is 14 residues. With 4 bases removed from V and 2 bases from J, the gap between germline ends came to 12 bases. Germline V gene sequence: CDR1 MNHEY, CDR2 SVGAGI. CDR3 sequence (DNA): TGTGCCAGCAGTTCGGGACCGCTCCCCTACGAGCAGTACTTC. It codes for CASSSGPLPYEQYF.

There are many counts of this clonotype. The gene calls are TRBV28 and TRBJ2-7, with D possibly TRBD2 on 5 matching bases. The CDR3 has 16 amino acids. V was cut by 5 bases and J by 0 bases, with 17 bases left in between. CDR1 MDHEN and CDR2 SYDVKM come from the germline V gene. CDR3 coding DNA: TGTGCCAGCAGTACCCCGGGAAACTGGGACTCCTACGAGCAGTACTTC. This encodes CASSTPGNWDSYEQYF.

This clonotype was observed at least ten times. The gene calls are TRBV28 and TRBJ2-4; maybe TRBD1 (6 bases). V lost 10 bases, J lost 5 bases, and 15 bases lay in between. The CDR3 extends over 13 amino acids. CDR1 and CDR2 (germline): MDHEN, SYDVKM. Written as DNA, the CDR3 is TGTGCCACCCTGGATGGGGGCGAAAACATTCAGTACTTC. This translates into CATLDGGENIQYF.

This clonotype has a count of ten or more. The V gene is TRBV29-1, the J gene TRBJ2-7, with a tentative D call TRBD2 (6 bases). The CDR3 is 15 residues long. Trimming removed 6 bases from V and 0 bases from J, with 18 bases in between. The germline V gene has CDR1 SQVTM and CDR2 ANQGSEA. CDR3 in DNA: TGCAGCGTCCTCGGCGGGACTCTTAACTCCTACGAGCAGTACTTC. It yields the protein CSVLGGTLNSYEQYF.

CDR3 residues: CASSLQSRHTGELFF. The CDR3 nucleotides are TGTGCCAGCAGCCTGCAAAGCAGGCACACCGGGGAGCTGTTTTTT. The chain combines TRBV13 with TRBJ2-2; no clear D gene. The CDR3 has 15 amino acids. V was shortened by 5 bases and J by 3 bases, with 13 bases between the two germline ends. The germline gives CDR1 PRHDT, CDR2 FYEKMQ (reference sequence). Using reference TRBV13 and TRBJ2-2 for the parts outside the CDR3, the full variable domain is AAGVIQSPRHLIKEKRETATLKCYPIPRHDTVYWYQQGPGQDPQFLISFYEKMQSDKGSIPDRFSAQQFSDYHSELNMSSLELGDSALYFCASSLQSRHTGELFFGEGSRLTVL.

The chain has TRBV20-1 and TRBJ1-4, with D unresolved. The CDR3 runs 13 residues. With 4 bases removed from V and 8 bases from J, the gap between germline ends came to 14 bases. Germline CDR1 reads DFQATT; CDR2 reads SNEGSKA (reference sequence). The CDR3 spells CSAKESVLEKLFF. The CDR3 nucleotides read TGCAGTGCTAAGGAATCCGTTCTAGAAAAACTGTTTTTT.

This clonotype was recorded many times. The rearrangement links TRBV7-2 to TRBJ1-3; the D gene is possibly TRBD1 (5 bases). The CDR3 spans 16 residues. V gave up 6 bases and J gave up 0 bases, with 15 bases separating them. Per the germline V gene, CDR1 is SGHTA and CDR2 is FQGNSA. CDR3 DNA sequence: TGTGCCAGCAGTTCGCTTGGGGCATCCTCTGGAAACACCATATATTTT. As protein: CASSSLGASSGNTIYF.

This clonotype was detected ten times or more. The V call is TRBV20-1, the J call TRBJ2-3; possible D gene TRBD2, 5 bases. V dropped 6 bases and J dropped 4 bases, with 14 bases sitting between them. CDR3 length: 13 residues. In germline, CDR1 is DFQATT, CDR2 SNEGSKA (reference sequence). CDR3 DNA: TGCAGTGCAACAAATAGGGAGCCAGATACGCAGTATTTT. Translated, it gives CSATNREPDTQYF.

There are many counts of this clonotype. The chain links TRBV12-3 or TRBV12-4 to TRBJ2-7; TRBD1 agrees at 8 bases. CDR3 size: 14 residues. Trimming took 4 bases from V and 2 from J; bases not matched to a gene: 4. DNA for the CDR3: TGTGCCAGCAGTTGGACAGGGTCTCCCTACGAGCAGTACTTC. Protein product: CASSWTGSPYEQYF.

V is TRBV12-3 or TRBV12-4 and J is TRBJ2-2; tentatively, D is TRBD2 (6 bases). V gave up 8 bases and J gave up 6 bases, with 19 bases separating them. This CDR3 is built from 15 residues. The CDR3: CASSGGSRPSGELFF. The CDR3 DNA reads TGTGCCAGCTCTGGGGGGAGTCGCCCGTCCGGGGAGCTGTTTTTT.

This clonotype was found once. The chain links TRBV5-1 to TRBJ2-7, with D tentatively TRBD2 (5 bases). The CDR3 totals 12 residues. V lost 4 bases and J 3 bases, leaving 8 bases between the germline ends. Germline V gives CDR1 SGHRS, CDR2 YFSETQ. The CDR3 loop reads CASSPGYYEQYF. CDR3 nucleotides: TGCGCCAGCAGCCCGGGGTACTACGAGCAGTACTTC.

For this clonotype: A much larger clone is a single base away; this may be a read error. This chain uses TRBV13 with TRBJ2-3; unclear D gene. Germline CDR1 is PRHDT and CDR2 is FYEKMQ (reference sequence). V was trimmed by 7 bases and J by 6 bases, leaving 8 bases between them. The CDR3 runs 11 residues. CDR3 amino acids: CASNFGDTQYF. The CDR3 DNA sequence: TGTGCCAGCAACTTTGGGGATACGCAGTATTTT.